What follows are 14 T cell receptor beta chains derived from one specimen sequenced in a study of Graves' ophthalmopathy and Graves' hyperthyroidism. Amplification of TCR beta CDR3 regions used RNA transcripts. The workflow started with a first-round RT-PCR run with HTBI primers and then moved on to a second-round multiplex PCR. TCRdb reanalysed the multiplex PCR reads using MiXCR and keeps one entry per CDR3 protein. Counted here are hundreds of thousands of distinct CDR3 sequences, 22% occurring once; the ten biggest clones make up around 6.5%. Sequencing was carried out using peripheral blood. Receptors were obtained from a woman between 18 and 29 years old with stable Graves' hyperthyroidism. Some clones in this sample may be carry-over from other donors' samples.

This clonotype was observed once. The chain couples TRBV12-3 or TRBV12-4 to TRBJ1-1, with 9 bases lining up with TRBD1. Trimming at V came to 3 bases and at J to 9 bases, leaving 5 bases not matched to a gene. This CDR3 contains 13 residues. DNA of the CDR3: TGTGCCAGCAGTTTCGGGGACAGGGTTAAAGCTTTCTTT. Amino acid sequence: CASSFGDRVKAFF.

This chain connects TRBV20-1 to TRBJ2-7, with D possibly being TRBD1 (6 bases). The CDR3 loop spans 13 amino acids. CDR1 and CDR2 (germline): DFQATT, SNEGSKA (reference sequence). Trimming took 6 bases from V and 5 from J, leaving 17 bases between them. The CDR3 loop is CSAPTGLRHEQYF. In DNA, the CDR3 is TGCAGTGCGCCCACAGGGCTCCGCCACGAGCAGTACTTC.

This clonotype was seen many times. The chain is built from TRBV28 and TRBJ2-2, with D hard to call. Germline CDR1 reads MDHEN; CDR2 reads SYDVKM. The V end lost 7 bases, the J end lost 1 base, and 10 bases lay between the germline ends. CDR3 length: 14 residues. The CDR3, as DNA: TGTGCCAGCATTCTAGGGTGGAACACCGGGGAGCTGTTTTTT. It translates to CASILGWNTGELFF. The variable domain in full, completed from reference TRBV28 and TRBJ2-2, reads DVKVTQSSRYLVKRTGEKVFLECVQDMDHENMFWYRQDPGLGLRLIYFSYDVKMKEKGDIPEGYSVSREKKERFSLILESASTNQTSMYLCASILGWNTGELFFGEGSRLTVL.

This clonotype was counted ten times or more. The CDR3 DNA sequence: TGTGCCAGCAGCTCGAAAAATCAGCCCCAGCATTTT. It specifies CASSSKNQPQHF. V usage is TRBV13 and J usage is TRBJ1-5; D ambiguous. The CDR3 runs 12 residues. V was cut by 4 bases and J by 4 bases, with 5 bases left in between. Germline V gene lookup returns CDR1 PRHDT and CDR2 FYEKMQ (reference sequence).

This sequence joins TRBV15 and TRBJ1-2; tentative D call: TRBD1 (6 bases). The length of the CDR3 is 14 residues. Germline CDR1 LNHNV, CDR2 YYDKDF (reference sequence). Trimming shortened V by 1 base and J by 4 bases, and 10 bases separated the two germline ends. In DNA form, the CDR3 reads TGTGCCACCAGCAGAGGCAGGGGAATCTATGGCTACACCTTC. Its translation is CATSRGRGIYGYTF. Using reference TRBV15 and TRBJ1-2 for the parts outside the CDR3, the full variable domain is DAMVIQNPRYQVTQFGKPVTLSCSQTLNHNVMYWYQQKSSQAPKLLFHYYDKDFNNEADTPDNFQSRRPNTSFCFLDIRSPGLGDTAMYLCATSRGRGIYGYTFGSGTRLTVV.

The chain employs TRBV29-1 and TRBJ1-1, with 12 nucleotides matching TRBD1. The CDR3 sequence is 12 residues long. Germline V gene data show CDR1 as SQVTM and CDR2 as ANQGSEA. V lost 6 bases to trimming and J lost 8 bases; unmatched junction nucleotides: 4. CDR3 nucleotide sequence: TGCAGCGTCCGGGACAGGGGGCTCGAAGCTTTCTTT. Its translation: CSVRDRGLEAFF. Using reference TRBV29-1 and TRBJ1-1 for the parts outside the CDR3, the full variable domain is SAVISQKPSRDICQRGTSLTIQCQVDSQVTMMFWYRQQPGQSLTLIATANQGSEATYESGFVIDKFPISRPNLTFSTLTVSNMSPEDSSIYLCSVRDRGLEAFFGQGTRLTVV.

The chain carries TRBV27 and TRBJ1-2, with 9 nucleotides matching TRBD1. The V gene end was trimmed by 8 bases and the J gene end by 8 bases; junction bases not matched to a gene: 12. The CDR3 has 14 amino acids. CDR1 is MNHEY, CDR2 SMNVEV, per germline (reference sequence). The CDR3 spells CASSPLDRGWGYTF. The CDR3 nucleotides are TGTGCCAGCTCGCCACTGGACAGGGGCTGGGGCTACACCTTC.

V gene TRBV7-8 combines with J gene TRBJ2-5; no clear D gene. V dropped 3 bases and J dropped 6 bases, with 8 bases sitting between them. The CDR3 covers 12 residues. The V gene's germline CDR1 is SGHVS and CDR2 FQNEAQ. The CDR3 coding sequence is TGTGCCAGCAGCTTCCTCGGACAGACCCAGTACTTC. This sequence encodes CASSFLGQTQYF.

In its sample, this clonotype was seen many times. The chain joins TRBV20-1 to TRBJ1-6; D perhaps matches TRBD1 (5 bases). Trimming shortened V by 2 bases and J by 7 bases, and 12 bases separated the two germline ends. The CDR3 has 14 residues. Germline V gene lookup returns CDR1 DFQATT and CDR2 SNEGSKA (reference sequence). CDR3 DNA: TGCAGTGCTAGAACGACAGTCCGGAATTCACCCCTCCACTTT. This gives the protein CSARTTVRNSPLHF.

There are a few counts of this clonotype. The chain carries TRBV28 and TRBJ2-2, with D unresolved. V was shortened by 7 bases and J by 4 bases, with 13 bases between the two germline ends. Germline V lookup: CDR1 MDHEN, CDR2 SYDVKM. CDR3 size: 14 residues. The CDR3 protein is CASIAPGFTGELFF. CDR3 in DNA: TGTGCCAGCATCGCACCGGGCTTCACCGGGGAGCTGTTTTTT.

This clonotype has at least ten counts. The rearrangement links TRBV20-1 to TRBJ2-5, with TRBD1 identical over 7 bases. The CDR3 consists of 12 residues. CDR1 is DFQATT and CDR2 is SNEGSKA in the germline V gene (reference sequence). The J segment lost 3 bases and the V segment lost 6 bases, leaving 4 bases of the junction unmatched. CDR3 protein: CSAGTAEETQYF. Here the CDR3 DNA reads TGCAGTGCCGGGACAGCCGAAGAGACCCAGTACTTC.

This clonotype has more than one count but fewer than ten. This chain joins TRBV30 and TRBJ1-1; D might be TRBD1 (6 bases). The CDR3 totals 13 residues. With 3 bases removed from V and 1 base from J, the gap between germline ends came to 9 bases. CDR1 GTSNPN and CDR2 SVGIG come from the germline V gene (reference sequence). DNA of the CDR3: TGTGCCTGGAGCCGGACAGCGAACACTGAAGCTTTCTTT. Translation: CAWSRTANTEAFF.

This clonotype was detected many times. The chain employs TRBV5-1 and TRBJ2-7; D gene unclear. There are 15 residues in the CDR3. Germline CDR1 is SGHRS and CDR2 is YFSETQ. V was clipped by 3 bases and J by 0 bases, with 13 bases between them. As DNA, the CDR3 is TGCGCCAGCAGCTCCCAAATGGACGGCTCCTACGAGCAGTACTTC. As protein: CASSSQMDGSYEQYF.

This clonotype has a count of ten or more. The chain carries TRBV13 and TRBJ1-1, with 7 nucleotides matching TRBD1. With V trimmed by 8 bases and J by 1 base, 7 bases remained unmatched. This CDR3 is built from 14 residues. Germline V lookup: CDR1 PRHDT, CDR2 FYEKMQ (reference sequence). The CDR3 sequence: CASQTGVGNTEAFF. The DNA of the CDR3 is TGTGCCAGCCAAACAGGGGTGGGGAACACTGAAGCTTTCTTT.